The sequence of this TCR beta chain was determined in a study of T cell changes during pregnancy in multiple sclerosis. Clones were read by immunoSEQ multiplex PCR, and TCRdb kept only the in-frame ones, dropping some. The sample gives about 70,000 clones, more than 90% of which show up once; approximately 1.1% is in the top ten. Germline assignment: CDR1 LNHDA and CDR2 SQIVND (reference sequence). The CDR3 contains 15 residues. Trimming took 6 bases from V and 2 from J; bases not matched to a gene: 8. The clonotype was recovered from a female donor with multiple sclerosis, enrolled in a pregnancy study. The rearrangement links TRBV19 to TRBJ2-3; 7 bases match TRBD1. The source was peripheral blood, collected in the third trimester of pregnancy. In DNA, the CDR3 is TGTGCCAGTAGGAGCCGGGACAGTCACACAGATACGCAGTATTTT. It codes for CASRSRDSHTDTQYF. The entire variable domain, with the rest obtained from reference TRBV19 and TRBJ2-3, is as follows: DGGITQSPKYLFRKEGQNVTLSCEQNLNHDAMYWYRQDPGQGLRLIYYSQIVNDFQKGDIAEGYSVSREKKESFPLTVTSAQKNPTAFYLCASRSRDSHTDTQYFGPGTRLTVL.